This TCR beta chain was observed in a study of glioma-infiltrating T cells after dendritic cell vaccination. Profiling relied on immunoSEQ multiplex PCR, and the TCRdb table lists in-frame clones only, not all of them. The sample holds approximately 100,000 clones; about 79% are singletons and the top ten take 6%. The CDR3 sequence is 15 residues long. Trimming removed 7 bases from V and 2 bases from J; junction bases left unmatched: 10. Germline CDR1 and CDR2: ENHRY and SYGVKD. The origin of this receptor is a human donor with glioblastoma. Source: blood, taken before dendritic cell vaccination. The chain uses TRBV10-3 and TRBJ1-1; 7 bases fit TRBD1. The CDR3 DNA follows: TGTGCCATCACGGGGACAGATAAACCCAACACTGAAGCTTTCTTT. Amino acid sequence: CAITGTDKPNTEAFF.